This T cell receptor (beta chain) was observed in a study of siplizumab effects on memory and regulatory T cells. Assays were performed on about 97,000 TCR templates per sample. The repertoire was sequenced with immunoSEQ multiplex PCR; TCRdb's copy has only in-frame clones and lacks some. The data hold 100,000 or so clones, with 80% to 95% observed a single time. Broader study findings: The study found that mappable alloreactive CD4+ clones averaged about 70% Treg-derived with siplizumab and approximately 28% in controls. Apparently key alloresponse contributors, naive T cells also seemed more diverse than memory cells. To unstimulated subsets, only a minor fraction of alloreactive clones could be mapped.

About this clone itself: Its antigen is not identified.

Germline lookup yields CDR1 LNHDA and CDR2 SQIVND (reference sequence). Trimming left V 2 bases short and J 0 bases short, with 8 bases between. CDR3 length equals 15 residues. Sequenced input: CD4+ T cells sorted from blood. This receptor was obtained from a human donor in good health. The chain is built from TRBV19 and TRBJ2-1; possible D gene TRBD1, 5 bases. CDR3 nucleotide sequence: TGTGCCAGTAGTATAAGGGGTTTCTCCTACAATGAGCAGTTCTTC. Its translation is CASSIRGFSYNEQFF. Supplemented by reference TRBV19 and TRBJ2-1, the full variable domain reads DGGITQSPKYLFRKEGQNVTLSCEQNLNHDAMYWYRQDPGQGLRLIYYSQIVNDFQKGDIAEGYSVSREKKESFPLTVTSAQKNPTAFYLCASSIRGFSYNEQFFGPGTRLTVL.